This T cell receptor (beta chain) derives from a study of blood T cell repertoires in COVID-19 (dated by TCRdb to 2018 to 2021). Describing the broader study: Samples covering the acute and convalescent phases of COVID-19 were provided by collaborators in the United States, Italy and Spain. The prospective study material was composed of cDNA or gDNA derived from T cells, B-cell-depleted T cells, or PBMCs. The dataset comprised deeply sampled blood TCRbeta repertoires from subjects exposed to, actively infected with, or recovered from COVID-19. The repertoires were made available in a free public database intended to serve as a resource for research on the immune response to SARS-CoV-2. Samples were obtained from the ongoing ImmuneRACE study (first 160 participants) and from 1,200 or so subjects provided by 6 global collaborators. The sample metadata nearly always contained a de-identified subject ID, COVID-19 status, age in years and sex. Where available, HLA class I and class II types were obtained from metadata supplied by the sample provider rather than from assay-based typing. The investigation overall reported the following: How much clinical and demographic metadata was included differed by source and by participant, and the metadata was provided uncurated.

The CDR3, from cysteine to phenylalanine, totals 20 residues. Only the CDR3 part of the read is kept: 60 bases, read in frame from the first base. CDR1 and CDR2 were assigned from the germline V gene (reference sequence) as LNHDA and SQIVND. The germline V end is reduced by 6 bases and the J end by 0 bases; junction bases left unmatched: 19. TCRbeta CDR3 regions were amplified from genomic DNA by means of the immunoSEQ Assay, a bias-controlled multiplex PCR. In the authors' own workflow: The number of nucleated cells in each sample was estimated from the amplification of reference gene primers within the assay. To quantify the absolute abundance of each unique TCRbeta CDR3 rearrangement, sequence reads were collapsed and filtered. For each sample, productive Simpson clonality was calculated as the square root of Simpson's diversity index across productive rearrangements. In TCRdb, the immuneACCESS table is reduced to in-frame sequences with V and J assigned. These tables do not hold every clone; where another copy was compared, an unresolved V gene accounts for under half, and the others remain unexplained. V and J calls and clone size are given by that table; D and trimming were obtained from the DNA. For this sample there are 25,000 to 30,000 clones; about 92% appear just once. The ten largest clones add up to 0.83% of the sample.

At one collaborating source in Seattle, patients were enrolled during active infection and were followed longitudinally through the course of disease. The collaborating institutions used their own protocols to collect whole blood in K2EDTA tubes. For TCRbeta analysis, collaborator samples were shipped as frozen whole blood, as isolated PBMCs, or as DNA extracted from either sample type. As concerns this clone: What this receptor recognizes is not known. No much larger clonotype is one base removed from it; base qualities were not supplied.

This receptor was obtained from a woman aged 70 to 79 with COVID-19, enrolled during active disease. The receptor chain draws on TRBV19 and TRBJ1-3; a stretch of 8 junction bases matches TRBD1. Sequenced material: peripheral blood. The DNA sequence is as follows: TGTGCCAGTAGATTGGTTGGCAGGGGGCCCGCTCGAGGCTCTGGAAACACCATATATTTT. Its product reads: CASRLVGRGPARGSGNTIYF.